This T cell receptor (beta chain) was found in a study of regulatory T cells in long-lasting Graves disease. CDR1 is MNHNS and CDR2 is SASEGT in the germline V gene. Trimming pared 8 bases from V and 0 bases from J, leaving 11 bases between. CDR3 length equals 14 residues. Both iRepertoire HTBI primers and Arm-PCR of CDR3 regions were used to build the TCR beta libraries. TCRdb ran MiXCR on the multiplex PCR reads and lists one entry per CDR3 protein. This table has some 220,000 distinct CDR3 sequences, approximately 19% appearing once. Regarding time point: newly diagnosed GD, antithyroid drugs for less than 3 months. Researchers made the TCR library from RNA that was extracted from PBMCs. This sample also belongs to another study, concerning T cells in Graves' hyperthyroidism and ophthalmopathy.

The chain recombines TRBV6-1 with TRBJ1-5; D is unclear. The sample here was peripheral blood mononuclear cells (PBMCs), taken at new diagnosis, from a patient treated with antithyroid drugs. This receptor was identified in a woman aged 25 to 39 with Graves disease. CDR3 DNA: TGTGCCAGCGGGGAGGGCGATAGCAATCAGCCCCAGCATTTT. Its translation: CASGEGDSNQPQHF.